This is a list of T cell receptor beta chains from one sample in a study of blood T cell repertoires in COVID-19. The table came from immunoSEQ multiplex PCR; TCRdb's copy has only in-frame clones and leaves some out. The data show roughly 120,000 clones, 80% seen once. Sequencing was carried out using peripheral blood. Receptor source: a human donor in a cohort sampled during active or convalescent COVID-19. The CDR3 runs from the conserved cysteine through the conserved F or W. The D gene is left open where the match is weak. Expanded clones are given a class, and other clones once, few, many or no size at all.

>TRBJ1-1|TRBV11-1|NA|NA
TGTGCCAGCAGCGGCGGGGGGCGCGTCACTGAAGCTTTCTTT
CASSGGGRVTEAFF
>TRBJ2-7|TRBV19|few|TRBD2
TGTGCCAGTAGTATAACATCAGCGGGAGGCTACGAGCAGTACTTC
CASSITSAGGYEQYF
>TRBJ1-1|TRBV4-1|NA|NA
TGCGCCAGCAGCCCGAGTCGGGGGGGTGAAGCTTTCTTT
CASSPSRGGEAFF
>TRBJ1-2|TRBV6-2/TRBV6-3|NA|TRBD1
TGTGCCAGCAGCCTCTCCCCGGGACAGGGAGCGTCCTATGGCTACACCTTC
CASSLSPGQGASYGYTF
>TRBJ1-2|TRBV6-4|NA|NA
TGTGCCAGCAGTGACTCGGAGTCCCACACCTTC
CASSDSESHTF
>TRBJ1-3|TRBV7-2|NA|TRBD1
TGTGCCAGCAGCTTAGCTAAACAGGGGGTTAACACCATATATTTT
CASSLAKQGVNTIYF
>TRBJ2-7|TRBV11-2|NA|NA
TGTGCCAGCAGCTTAGTTGGTGGGAGTTGGTCCTACGAGCAGTACTTC
CASSLVGGSWSYEQYF
>TRBJ2-1|TRBV7-2|NA|TRBD1
TGTGCCAGCAGCTTAGTATTTGGGACAGGGGTTGAGCAGTTCTTC
CASSLVFGTGVEQFF
>TRBJ2-2|TRBV5-4|few|TRBD1
TGTGCCAGCAGCCTAGGAAAGACAGGGTCGCACACCGGGGAGCTGTTTTTT
CASSLGKTGSHTGELFF
>TRBJ2-7|TRBV7-2|NA|TRBD2
TGTGCCAGCAGCTTTCACGGGAGGGTCTACGAGCAGTACTTC
CASSFHGRVYEQYF
>TRBJ2-1|TRBV21-1|NA|NA
TGTGCCAGCAAAAGGGGCCGACGACGGGCCTCCTACAATGAGCAGTTCTTC
CASKRGRRRASYNEQFF
>TRBJ2-2|TRBV4-3|NA|NA
TGCGCCAGCAGCCAAGATATCAGGGGGGCGAAAAGTACCGGGGAGCTGTTTTTT
CASSQDIRGAKSTGELFF
>TRBJ1-2|TRBV9|once|NA
TGTGCCAGCAGCGGTGCAGGGGCCGCTAACTATGGCTACACCTTC
CASSGAGAANYGYTF
>TRBJ1-4|TRBV7-9|NA|NA
TGTGCCAGCAGCCCCCGACGCCAGGAGGGGGAAAAACTGTTTTTT
CASSPRRQEGEKLFF
>TRBJ2-3|TRBV19|NA|NA
TGTGCCAGTACTGGGGCGGGACGCACAGATACGCAGTATTTT
CASTGAGRTDTQYF
>TRBJ2-3|TRBV7-9|NA|TRBD2
TGTGCCAGCAGCCCGTGGACTAGCGGGGTTATAGATACGCAGTATTTT
CASSPWTSGVIDTQYF
>TRBJ2-7|TRBV18|NA|TRBD1
TGTGCCAGCTCAACCGGGACAGGGACCTACGAGCAGTACTTC
CASSTGTGTYEQYF
>TRBJ1-4|TRBV7-8|NA|NA
TGTGCCAGCAGCTTAGTTCAGGGGTTCCCAACTAATGAAAAACTGTTTTTT
CASSLVQGFPTNEKLFF
>TRBJ2-7|TRBV5-1|NA|TRBD1
TGCGCCAGCAGCTTTTTACAGGGGGCCTACGAGCAGTACTTC
CASSFLQGAYEQYF
>TRBJ1-1|TRBV10-2|NA|NA
TGCGCCGGCGGGGGCAGTATCACTGAAGCTTTCTTT
CAGGGSITEAFF
>TRBJ1-5|TRBV9|NA|TRBD1
TGTGCCAGCAGCGTTACCGGGACAGAAGGGCAGCCCCAGCATTTT
CASSVTGTEGQPQHF
>TRBJ2-7|TRBV19|once|TRBD2
TGTGCCAGTAGTATAGGCGGGGGGGCGTACGAGCAGTACTTC
CASSIGGGAYEQYF
>TRBJ2-7|TRBV6-2/TRBV6-3|NA|TRBD1
TGTGCCAGCAGTTACTTTGGACAGGGCTACGAGCAGTACTTC
CASSYFGQGYEQYF
>TRBJ2-6|TRBV6-5|NA|NA
TGTGCCAGTAGCAGGGGTCCTGGGGCCAACGTCCTGACTTTC
CASSRGPGANVLTF
>TRBJ1-1|TRBV18|NA|TRBD1
TGTGCCAGCGCCACGAGGGACAGCACTGAAGCTTTCTTT
CASATRDSTEAFF
>TRBJ1-1|TRBV10-3|once|TRBD1
TGTGCCATCAGCACAGGGGAAGTAATTGAAGCTTTCTTT
CAISTGEVIEAFF
>TRBJ2-6|TRBV10-3|NA|TRBD1
TGTGCCATCAGTGGCGGCAGGGGGAGTGGGGCCAACGTCCTGACTTTC
CAISGGRGSGANVLTF
>TRBJ2-1|TRBV6-2/TRBV6-3|NA|NA
TGTGCCAGCAGCGCCCCTACCGCGGGGTCCTACAATGAGCAGTTCTTC
CASSAPTAGSYNEQFF
>TRBJ1-1|TRBV7-9|NA|NA
TGTGCCAGCAGTCTATTCACTGAAGCTTTCTTT
CASSLFTEAFF
>TRBJ2-7|TRBV9|many|NA
TGTGCCAGCAGCGTAGGGGGAGGGACAGGACTTCCCTACGAGCAGTACTTC
CASSVGGGTGLPYEQYF
>TRBJ1-2|TRBV19|few|TRBD1
TGTGCCAGTAGCAAGGGACAGGGTCCTCTGAGCTATGGCTACACCTTC
CASSKGQGPLSYGYTF
>TRBJ2-5|TRBV28|NA|TRBD2
TGTGCCAGCAGTTTCCTAGCGGGAGTTCAAGAGACCCAGTACTTC
CASSFLAGVQETQYF
>TRBJ2-6|TRBV7-2|few|NA
TGTGCCAGCAGTCGTAGAGACAGGAGCTCTGGGGCCAACGTCCTGACTTTC
CASSRRDRSSGANVLTF
>TRBJ1-6|TRBV30|NA|NA
TGTGCCTGGACCCCCTTTGTGAATTCACCCCTCCACTTT
CAWTPFVNSPLHF
>TRBJ2-2|TRBV7-2|NA|NA
TGTGCCAGCAGTCCTCAGGGTAGAACCGGGGAGCTGTTTTTT
CASSPQGRTGELFF
>TRBJ2-1|TRBV11-2|few|NA
TGTGCCAGCAAACTAGATCTGGACAATGAGCAGTTCTTC
CASKLDLDNEQFF
>TRBJ2-1|TRBV18|NA|TRBD2
TGTGCCAGCTCACAAGGTGGACTAGCGGGAGGGACCAATGAGCAGTTCTTC
CASSQGGLAGGTNEQFF
>TRBJ2-7|TRBV27|NA|TRBD1
TGTGCCAGCAGTTTATCGGGACAGTTCTACGAGCAGTACTTC
CASSLSGQFYEQYF
>TRBJ1-2|TRBV18|NA|NA
TGTGCCAGCTCACCGGACAGTCATACGGGTGGCTACACCTTC
CASSPDSHTGGYTF
>TRBJ2-4|TRBV25-1|NA|TRBD2
TGTGCCAGCAGCCCCTCGGAACTAGCGGGATCCGGGGACATTCAGTACTTC
CASSPSELAGSGDIQYF
>TRBJ1-5|TRBV7-2|NA|NA
TGTGCCAGCAGCTTACCCAATTTGGCGCCCCAGCATTTT
CASSLPNLAPQHF
>TRBJ2-1|TRBV11-3|once|NA
TGTGCCAGCAGCCTGAGCTCCTACAATGAGCAGTTCTTC
CASSLSSYNEQFF
>TRBJ1-2|TRBV29-1|NA|NA
TGCAGCGTGTCGACTGGGTTCTATGGCTACACCTTC
CSVSTGFYGYTF
>TRBJ1-2|TRBV7-2|NA|TRBD1
TGTGCCAGCAGGCTTAGGCCCCGGGACAGGGGTGATGGCTACACCTTC
CASRLRPRDRGDGYTF
>TRBJ1-1|TRBV2|few|TRBD1
TGTGCCAGCAGTGGACAGGGTTTGGGCACTGAAGCTTTCTTT
CASSGQGLGTEAFF
>TRBJ2-1|TRBV5-5|NA|TRBD2
TGTGCCAGCAGCCAAACCCCTACTAGCGGGAGGGCCAGGGAGCAGTTCTTC
CASSQTPTSGRAREQFF
>TRBJ2-1|TRBV5-6|NA|TRBD2
TGTGCCAGCAGCTTGGTTGGCGGGAGTCACAATGAGCAGTTCTTC
CASSLVGGSHNEQFF